The sequence of this T cell receptor (beta chain) was determined in a study of somatic mutations in cytotoxic T cells in rheumatoid arthritis. The CDR3 has 16 residues. Germline V lookup: CDR1 SGHKS, CDR2 YYEKEE (reference sequence). Trimming removed 0 bases from V and 10 bases from J; junction bases left unmatched: 15. Assay: immunoSEQ multiplex PCR; the TCRdb copy retains only in-frame clones and omits some. This sample yields more than 6,500 clones, of which roughly 70% are seen a single time; around 43% belongs to the top ten. Material for sequencing was CD8+ T cells sorted from blood. The J gene is TRBJ1-1, the V gene TRBV5-5; 7 bases fit TRBD1. The sequence was collected from a man aged 40-49 years in good health. The CDR3, as DNA: TGTGCCAGCAGCTTGGACGGTATATCAGGGGGGATCGGAGCTTTCTTT. Its protein product is CASSLDGISGGIGAFF.